This T cell receptor beta chain was sequenced in a study of spatial heterogeneity in lung cancer. The CDR3 is made up of 16 amino acids. Deletions cut 4 bases from V and 0 bases from J, with 13 bases between. Germline loops: CDR1 MGHRA, CDR2 YSYEKL. Time point specified: sample taken at primary tumor resection. On each TCR cDNA molecule, a unique molecular identifier was present. TCRdb redid the calling of the 5' RACE reads with MiXCR, one entry per CDR3 protein. Of some 12,000 distinct CDR3 sequences listed, roughly an eighth are singletons. With regard to this clonotype: Antigen: not known.

Overall study findings and caveats: Tracking of tumor mutation counts was seen in expanded intratumoral alpha and beta TCR counts.

The specimen comprised lung tumor tissue, sampled at surgery. The chain employs TRBV4-1 and TRBJ2-1; D is unresolved. The sequence derives from a female donor with early-stage non-small cell lung cancer. The CDR3 region has the DNA TGCGCCAGCAGCCCACCGGGTCTGGTCTCCTACAATGAGCAGTTCTTC. As protein: CASSPPGLVSYNEQFF.